Listed here are 20 T cell receptor beta chains from one sample, sequenced in a study of blood T cells in healthy people across ages. Sample-barcoded 5' priming and a J-beta primer mix drove a second PCR of roughly 6 to 12 cycles. TCRdb recomputed calls from the 5' RACE reads with MiXCR, one row per CDR3 protein. The sample records 1.5 million to 2 million distinct CDR3 sequences, around half being singletons. Sample: blood. These receptors originate from a woman aged 40 to 50 in good health.

The chain uses TRBV6-6 and TRBJ2-6; TRBD2 is a possible D gene (5 bases). CDR1 and CDR2 from the germline V gene are MNHNY and SVGAGI (reference sequence). The CDR3 runs to 15 residues. Deletions cut 6 bases from V and 2 bases from J, with 11 bases between. Here the CDR3 reads CASRTKGAGANVLTF. The CDR3 region has the DNA TGTGCCAGCAGGACTAAGGGCGCTGGGGCCAACGTCCTGACTTTC.

This clonotype was observed a handful of times. V usage is TRBV5-1 and J usage is TRBJ2-1, with D possibly being TRBD1 (5 bases). The DNA end lines up better with TRBJ2-7; the J call may be wrong. Germline CDR1 is SGHRS and CDR2 is YFSETQ. The CDR3 runs to 14 residues. The CDR3 protein is CASSLGGVKEEQYF. The CDR3 bases are TGCGCCAGCAGCTTGGGGGGCGTAAAGGAGGAGCAGTACTTC.

V gene TRBV27 combines with J gene TRBJ1-1, with 9 bases matching TRBD1. The CDR3 contains 16 residues. The ends lost 1 base at V and 1 base at J; junction bases unmatched: 4. Germline V lookup: CDR1 MNHEY, CDR2 SMNVEV (reference sequence). The CDR3 DNA sequence: TGTGCCAGCAGTTTATGGGGGACAGGGCCGAACACTGAAGCTTTCTTT. Translating gives CASSLWGTGPNTEAFF.

Only a few counts were recorded for this clonotype. The chain links TRBV29-1 to TRBJ2-5; no clear D gene. Trimming took off 8 bases at V and 0 bases at J, with 13 bases between the two ends. Germline V gives CDR1 SQVTM, CDR2 ANQGSEA. The CDR3 is made up of 13 amino acids. CDR3 bases: TGCAGCCCCCGCCAGCAATACCAAGAGACCCAGTACTTC. It codes for CSPRQQYQETQYF. Drawing the rest from reference TRBV29-1 and TRBJ2-5, the complete variable domain is SAVISQKPSRDICQRGTSLTIQCQVDSQVTMMFWYRQQPGQSLTLIATANQGSEATYESGFVIDKFPISRPNLTFSTLTVSNMSPEDSSIYLCSPRQQYQETQYFGPGTRLLVL.

The sample holds a few counts of this clonotype. This may be a read error: a much more frequent sequence differs by one nucleotide. In nucleotides, the CDR3 is TGTGCCAGCAGTTCCGGGACACGGACCTACGAGCAGTACTTC. It is translated as CASSSGTRTYEQYF. The rearrangement joins TRBV11-2 to TRBJ2-7, with a weak D call TRBD1 (6 bases). This CDR3 spans 14 amino acids. The V end lost 6 bases, the J end lost 2 bases, and 14 bases lay between the germline ends. Germline V CDR1 and CDR2: SGHAT, FQNNGV.

The chain links TRBV29-1 to TRBJ2-7; D tentatively fits TRBD1 or TRBD2 (5 bases each). This CDR3 region has 14 residues. Germline V CDR1 and CDR2: SQVTM, ANQGSEA. Trimming took 6 bases from V and 0 from J, leaving 15 bases between them. Written as DNA, the CDR3 is TGCAGCGTGGGTAGGGACCGAGGCTCCTACGAGCAGTACTTC. Translated, it gives CSVGRDRGSYEQYF.

The genes are TRBV12-3 or TRBV12-4 and TRBJ1-2; weak D call: TRBD1 (6 bases). The CDR3 totals 16 residues. Trimming cost V 6 bases and J 4 bases, with 21 bases left between them. The CDR3 region is CASSKPVGGASYGYTF. The CDR3 coding sequence is TGTGCCAGCAGCAAACCGGTTGGGGGCGCGAGCTATGGCTACACCTTC.

This clonotype was counted once. V usage is TRBV10-3 and J usage is TRBJ2-5; 10 nucleotides line up with TRBD1. The CDR3 is 13 residues long. CDR1 and CDR2 from the germline V gene are ENHRY and SYGVKD. J gave up 4 bases and V 10 bases, and 6 bases lay outside the gene matches. The CDR3 DNA reads TGTGCCACCCTCGGACAGGGGGGAGAGACCCAGTACTTC. Encoded protein: CATLGQGGETQYF.

V and J are TRBV20-1 and TRBJ1-2, with D unclear. V lost 0 bases and J 4 bases, leaving 12 bases between the germline ends. Germline V gene data show CDR1 as DFQATT and CDR2 as SNEGSKA (reference sequence). There are 14 residues in the CDR3. The CDR3 protein is CSARDLKEIYGYTF. CDR3 nucleotide sequence: TGCAGTGCTAGAGATCTTAAGGAGATCTATGGCTACACCTTC.

There are a few counts of this clonotype. This chain links TRBV4-1 with TRBJ2-5, with unresolved D. The CDR3 has 14 residues. V was trimmed by 0 bases and J by 6 bases, leaving 11 bases between them. The germline V gene encodes CDR1 MGHRA and CDR2 YSYEKL. CDR3 loop: CASSQDQVGQTQYF. CDR3 DNA sequence: TGCGCCAGCAGCCAAGATCAAGTTGGGCAGACCCAGTACTTC.

The V call is TRBV11-2, the J call TRBJ2-5; no clear D. Germline CDR1 reads SGHAT; CDR2 reads FQNNGV. The V and J ends lost 5 bases and 5 bases respectively, with 24 bases between them. The CDR3 sequence is 17 residues long. CDR3: CASSTSLVWGRAETQYF. The CDR3 DNA sequence: TGTGCCAGCAGCACCTCGCTGGTGTGGGGAAGAGCCGAGACCCAGTACTTC. Full variable domain (missing parts from reference TRBV11-2 and TRBJ2-5): EAGVAQSPRYKIIEKRQSVAFWCNPISGHATLYWYQQILGQGPKLLIQFQNNGVVDDSQLPKDRFSAERLKGVDSTLKIQPAKLEDSAVYLCASSTSLVWGRAETQYFGPGTRLLVL.

This rearrangement joins TRBV3-1 to TRBJ1-2; D not resolved. V was cut by 0 bases and J by 8 bases, with 25 bases left in between. CDR1 and CDR2 (germline): LGHDT, YNNKEL (reference sequence). This CDR3 has 18 amino acids. The CDR3 DNA reads as TGTGCCAGCAGCCAAGATTGGAGAAGAGGGAGGGAAGAGTTCGGCTACACCTTC. Amino acids: CASSQDWRRGREEFGYTF.

This clonotype was found a few times. The rearrangement uses TRBV7-9 and TRBJ2-3; TRBD2 matches 9 bases. The CDR3 totals 16 residues. The germline V gene encodes CDR1 SEHNR and CDR2 FQNEAQ (reference sequence). With 8 bases clipped from V and 2 bases from J, the junction kept 11 bases outside the gene matches. This CDR3 reads CASPSGELDFTDTQYF. The CDR3 DNA sequence: TGTGCCAGCCCTAGCGGGGAGCTTGATTTCACAGATACGCAGTATTTT.

This rearrangement joins TRBV7-2 to TRBJ2-1; the match to TRBD1 covers 7 bases. Germline V gene lookup returns CDR1 SGHTA and CDR2 FQGNSA. Germline trimming cut 1 base from V and 6 bases from J; bases unmatched to any gene: 3. This CDR3 is built from 14 residues. The CDR3 spells CASSLVQGVNEQFF. The CDR3 DNA is TGTGCCAGCAGCTTAGTGCAGGGGGTCAATGAGCAGTTCTTC.

In its sample, this clonotype was seen a few times. Here the CDR3 reads CASSLASGGAKETQYF. The CDR3 bases are TGTGCCAGCAGCTTAGCCAGCGGGGGGGCCAAAGAGACCCAGTACTTC. V and J are TRBV7-2 and TRBJ2-5; 10 nucleotides agree with TRBD2. The germline CDR1 and CDR2 sequences are SGHTA and FQGNSA. J lost 3 bases, V lost 0 bases, and 4 bases had no gene match. The CDR3 is made up of 16 amino acids.

The rearrangement joins TRBV12-3 or TRBV12-4 to TRBJ1-1, with TRBD1 matching 9 bases. V lost 1 base and J lost 0; bases outside the gene matches: 9. The CDR3 spans 18 residues. For the CDR3, the DNA is TGTGCCAGCAGTTTAGTTCCTGGGGGACAGGGAATGAACACTGAAGCTTTCTTT. It translates to CASSLVPGGQGMNTEAFF.

This clonotype was seen at least ten times. The J gene is TRBJ2-4, the V gene TRBV12-3 or TRBV12-4, with 7 bases aligning to TRBD2. The J segment lost 11 bases and the V segment lost 4 bases, leaving 5 bases of the junction unmatched. This CDR3 has 12 residues. CDR3: CASSSWGGVQYF. In DNA form, the CDR3 reads TGTGCCAGCAGTTCTTGGGGGGGGGTTCAGTACTTC.

This clonotype was found once. The CDR3 DNA sequence: TGCAGTGCTAGTAACAGATTTAATGAAAAACTGTTTTTT. As protein: CSASNRFNEKLFF. The rearrangement uses TRBV20-1 and TRBJ1-4; D gene unclear. CDR1 is DFQATT, CDR2 SNEGSKA, per germline (reference sequence). The CDR3 has 13 residues. V was shortened by 3 bases and J by 4 bases, with 9 bases between the two germline ends.

In regard to this clonotype: A junction end diverges from the germline sequence, so it may reflect a read error. The chain carries TRBV3-1 and TRBJ2-1, with D tentatively TRBD1 (6 bases). The CDR3 is 16 residues long. CDR1 is LGHDT and CDR2 is YNNKEL in the germline V gene (reference sequence). The CDR3 bases are TGTGCCAGCAGCCAACGTATGACAGGCGCCTACAATGAGCAGTTATTC. Protein product: CASSQRMTGAYNEQLF.

This rearrangement joins TRBV6-1 to TRBJ2-1, with a possible D match to TRBD2 (6 bases). Germline V gene sequence: CDR1 MNHNS, CDR2 SASEGT. V was trimmed by 0 bases and J by 10 bases, leaving 19 bases between them. This CDR3 contains 16 residues. DNA for the CDR3: TGTGCCAGCAGTGAAGCTTCGGGGGTAGGGTTCTACGAGCAGTTCTTC. It specifies CASSEASGVGFYEQFF.